The rows below give T cell receptor beta chains drawn from one sample of a study of long-term antiretroviral therapy in people with HIV. Measured with immunoSEQ multiplex PCR; TCRdb has only the in-frame clones, and not every one. Among 35,000 to 55,000 clones listed, around 96% were seen once. Sequencing used unsorted PBMCs, obtained 3.7 years after starting antiretroviral therapy. The receptors originated from a woman aged 50 to 65 with HIV. Both conserved end residues are part of each CDR3. The order of the fields is clone size, V gene, J gene, D gene, CDR3 protein, CDR3 DNA. D genes are given only for firm matches. Size is omitted from some rows. Given values are once, few, many or a class for expanded clones.

.	TRBV5-1	TRBJ2-3	TRBD2	CASSLRLAGGSRSTDTQYF	TGCGCCAGCAGCTTGCGACTAGCGGGGGGATCCCGTAGCACAGATACGCAGTATTTT
.	TRBV5-1	TRBJ1-5	.	CASSFFAGQPQHF	TGCGCCAGCAGCTTTTTCGCGGGGCAGCCCCAGCATTTT
.	TRBV4-3	TRBJ1-1	.	CASSQERVAEAFF	TGCGCCAGCAGCCAAGAAAGGGTAGCAGAAGCTTTCTTT
.	TRBV6-5	TRBJ1-2	.	CASMGSDGYTF	TGTGCCAGCATGGGGTCCGATGGCTACACCTTC
.	TRBV14	TRBJ2-7	.	CASSQANRFYEQYF	TGTGCCAGCAGCCAGGCTAACAGATTCTACGAGCAGTACTTC
.	TRBV7-2	TRBJ2-3	TRBD2	CASSFTSGGAGTQYF	TGTGCCAGCAGCTTTACTAGCGGGGGGGCTGGCACGCAGTATTTT
.	TRBV13	TRBJ1-1	TRBD1	CASSFYRQGGTEAFF	TGTGCCAGCAGCTTTTACAGACAGGGCGGCACTGAAGCTTTCTTT
once	TRBV12-1	TRBJ2-4	.	CASSPPRSRGPENIQYF	TGTGCCAGCAGCCCGCCTCGTTCGAGGGGGCCCGAAAACATTCAGTACTTC
.	TRBV5-1	TRBJ2-2	TRBD1	CASSLTGVGPTGTGELFF	TGCGCCAGCAGCTTGACAGGGGTTGGGCCTACGGGGACCGGGGAGCTGTTTTTT
.	TRBV5-8	TRBJ2-1	.	CASSLVGDDYNEQFF	TGTGCCAGCAGCTTGGTGGGGGACGACTACAATGAGCAGTTCTTC